This T cell receptor (beta chain) was sequenced for a study of T cell repertoires in cytomegalovirus infection. Across the whole study: Public TCR beta signatures indicated both CMV infection and matching HLA type. Study-wide points: CMV carriers with the relevant HLA were identified by cumulative public TCR beta family frequency. CMV-specific HLA-C-restricted TCR beta clonotypes dominated the ex vivo response.

This clonotype was detected only a few times. What it recognizes is unknown. TCRdb analysed the reads with MiXCR anew, one entry per CDR3 protein. The table lists 300,000 to 400,000 distinct CDR3 sequences, about a sixth of them singletons, with around 9.3% in the top ten. Sequences were obtained from PBMCs. The sequence was obtained from a human donor in good health (CMV status not recorded). Some clones in this sample may be carry-over from other donors' samples.

Here the CDR3 reads CSVEAFEGLTGELFF. The CDR3 coding sequence is TGCAGCGTTGAGGCGTTCGAAGGGTTGACAGGGGAGCTGTTTTTT. The V and J genes are TRBV29-1 and TRBJ2-2; D remains ambiguous. Looked up from germline, CDR1 is SQVTM and CDR2 is ANQGSEA. CDR3 length equals 15 residues. V dropped 3 bases and J dropped 8 bases, with 19 bases sitting between them.